These 28 T cell receptor beta chains originate from one sample sequenced in a study of PD-L1 blockade in urothelial cancer. Produced via immunoSEQ multiplex PCR; TCRdb's table is partial and in-frame only. The sample has about 30,000 clones, 80% to 90% seen once. Specimen: PBMCs, collected around atezolizumab (anti-PD-L1) treatment. The source of these receptors is a man aged 50-60 years with urothelial cancer.

As for this clone: The germline gene is not matched at one end of the junction; a read error may be the cause. The CDR3 loop reads CASSLADRGFGELFF. CDR3 sequence (DNA): TGTGCCAGCAGTTTAGCGGACAGGGGCTTCGGGGAGCTGTTTTTT. The chain is built from TRBV7-7 and TRBJ2-2; 9 bases match TRBD1. The germline CDR1 and CDR2 sequences are SSHAT and FNYEAQ (reference sequence). The CDR3 extends over 15 amino acids. Complete variable domain (other parts from reference TRBV7-7 and TRBJ2-2): GAGVSQSPRYKVTKRGQDVTLRCDPISSHATLYWYQQALGQGPEFLTYFNYEAQPDKSGLPSDRFSAERPEGSISTLTIQRTEQRDSAMYRCASSLADRGFGELFFGEGSRLTVL.

The rearrangement links TRBV20-1 to TRBJ1-1; D is uncertain. In germline, CDR1 is DFQATT, CDR2 SNEGSKA (reference sequence). With 3 bases removed from V and 5 bases from J, the gap between germline ends came to 7 bases. The CDR3 sequence is 11 residues long. CDR3 protein: CSASAGTEAFF. DNA of the CDR3: TGCAGTGCTAGTGCGGGGACTGAAGCTTTCTTT.

V and J are TRBV5-3 and TRBJ1-1; D perhaps matches TRBD1 (5 bases). TRBV5-3 qualifies as an ORF whose function is uncertain. The CDR3 covers 14 residues. Trimming pared 0 bases from V and 4 bases from J, leaving 10 bases between. CDR3 region: CARSLAGLVTEAFF. Written as DNA, the CDR3 is TGTGCCAGAAGCTTGGCAGGGCTGGTCACTGAAGCTTTCTTT.

The gene calls are TRBV7-9 and TRBJ1-1; 8 bases are a match to TRBD1. Germline CDR1 and CDR2: SEHNR and FQNEAQ (reference sequence). The ends lost 5 bases at V and 6 bases at J; junction bases unmatched: 14. The CDR3 spans 16 residues. In DNA, the CDR3 is TGTGCCAGCAGCACACCCTCCGGACAGGGTACCGCTGAAGCTTTCTTT. Protein product: CASSTPSGQGTAEAFF.

The V gene is TRBV5-1, the J gene TRBJ1-2, with D perhaps matching TRBD1 (5 bases). The CDR3 covers 14 residues. CDR1 is SGHRS, CDR2 YFSETQ, per germline. V lost 3 bases and J lost 5, with 14 bases in between. CDR3 in DNA: TGCGCCAGCAGCTCACTTGGGGGAGGGTATGGCTACACCTTC. It encodes CASSSLGGGYGYTF. The variable domain in full, completed from reference TRBV5-1 and TRBJ1-2, reads KAGVTQTPRYLIKTRGQQVTLSCSPISGHRSVSWYQQTPGQGLQFLFEYFSETQRNKGNFPGRFSGRQFSNSRSEMNVSTLELGDSALYLCASSSLGGGYGYTFGSGTRLTVV.

The chain employs TRBV4-2 and TRBJ2-7; 8 bases line up with TRBD1. The CDR3 has 14 residues. Looked up from germline, CDR1 is LGHNA and CDR2 is YNFKEQ. Trimming at V came to 8 bases and at J to 3 bases, leaving 9 bases not matched to a gene. The CDR3 here is CASGAGTGRYEQYF. The CDR3 DNA sequence: TGTGCCAGCGGCGCCGGGACAGGACGCTACGAGCAGTACTTC.

V is TRBV5-1 and J is TRBJ2-5; 13 nucleotides line up with TRBD2. J was trimmed by 4 bases and V by 9 bases; bases with no gene match: 9. Germline CDR1 is SGHRS and CDR2 is YFSETQ. CDR3 length equals 15 residues. CDR3 in DNA: TGCGCCACTCAACTAGCGGGGGGGCCGGGAGAGACCCAGTACTTC. This translates into CATQLAGGPGETQYF.

The chain couples TRBV11-3 to TRBJ2-5, with 7 positions matching TRBD1. The ends lost 4 bases at V and 5 bases at J; junction bases unmatched: 7. This CDR3 has 14 amino acids. Germline lookup yields CDR1 SGHNT and CDR2 YENEEA. CDR3 sequence (DNA): TGTGCCAGCAGCTCGGGACAGATTGGTGAGACCCAGTACTTC. Its protein product is CASSSGQIGETQYF.

In this sample, this clone turned up a few times. V gene TRBV28 combines with J gene TRBJ1-2; D call uncertain. This CDR3 spans 14 amino acids. Germline CDR1 is MDHEN and CDR2 is SYDVKM. Deletions cut 6 bases from V and 2 bases from J, with 13 bases between. CDR3 amino acids: CASSPAGRNYGYTF. As DNA, the CDR3 is TGTGCCAGCAGCCCAGCGGGCCGGAACTATGGCTACACCTTC.

The chain couples TRBV2 to TRBJ1-2; no definite D call. The V gene lost 4 bases and the J gene lost 5 bases, with 8 bases spanning the gap. The V gene's germline CDR1 is SNHLY and CDR2 FYNNEI. CDR3 size: 12 residues. Here the CDR3 reads CASSGPEYGYTF. CDR3 nucleotide sequence: TGTGCCAGCAGTGGGCCAGAATATGGCTACACCTTC.

CDR3 nucleotides: TGTGCCAGTAATCCGGGACAGAAGAACACTGAAGCTTTCTTT. Translating gives CASNPGQKNTEAFF. The chain carries TRBV19 and TRBJ1-1; 7 nucleotides align to TRBD1. This CDR3 contains 14 residues. After removal of 7 bases from V and 1 base from J, the junction contained 6 bases not matched to a gene. Germline CDR1 and CDR2: LNHDA and SQIVND (reference sequence).

The CDR3 here is CASRQTGVETQYF. Written as DNA, the CDR3 is TGTGCCAGCAGACAGACAGGGGTTGAGACCCAGTACTTC. The V gene is TRBV6-6, the J gene TRBJ2-5; 8 bases match TRBD1. The J segment lost 5 bases and the V segment lost 6 bases, leaving 5 bases of the junction unmatched. CDR1 is MNHNY, CDR2 SVGAGI, per germline (reference sequence). CDR3 length: 13 residues.

The J gene is TRBJ2-4, the V gene TRBV13, with a weak D call TRBD2 (6 bases). In germline, CDR1 is PRHDT, CDR2 FYEKMQ (reference sequence). CDR3 length equals 14 residues. The germline V and J ends were trimmed by 3 bases and 4 bases, with 10 bases remaining between them. The CDR3 DNA is TGTGCCAGCAGCTTTCGGGAGAGGAAAAACATTCAGTACTTC. Translated: CASSFRERKNIQYF.

The chain couples TRBV27 to TRBJ2-2; D might be TRBD1 (6 bases). The germline gives CDR1 MNHEY, CDR2 SMNVEV (reference sequence). V was cut by 3 bases and J by 4 bases, with 15 bases left in between. CDR3 size: 16 residues. Here the CDR3 reads CASSFESRGSTGELFF. The CDR3 DNA sequence: TGTGCCAGCAGTTTTGAAAGTAGGGGGAGCACCGGGGAGCTGTTTTTT.

The chain uses TRBV5-1 and TRBJ1-4; maybe TRBD1 (6 bases). The CDR3 is 15 amino acids. The germline gives CDR1 SGHRS, CDR2 YFSETQ. V shed 4 bases and J shed 5 bases, with 15 bases lying between them. The CDR3: CASSPRARGNEKLFF. The DNA for the CDR3 is TGCGCCAGCAGCCCCCGCGCCAGGGGAAATGAAAAACTGTTTTTT.

This chain joins TRBV18 and TRBJ1-4; D unclear. CDR3 length: 15 amino acids. The V end lost 5 bases, the J end lost 8 bases, and 18 bases lay between the germline ends. Germline lookup yields CDR1 KGHSH and CDR2 LQKENI. The CDR3: CASSLESPPKEKLFF. The CDR3 region has the DNA TGTGCCAGCTCATTAGAGTCACCTCCAAAGGAAAAACTGTTTTTT.

The chain is built from TRBV13 and TRBJ2-7; D uncertain. CDR1 PRHDT and CDR2 FYEKMQ come from the germline V gene (reference sequence). V lost 2 bases and J lost 0, with 8 bases in between. This CDR3 spans 14 amino acids. The CDR3 DNA sequence: TGTGCCAGCAGCTTATTGGAGACCTCCTACGAGCAGTACTTC. Amino acids: CASSLLETSYEQYF.

The chain links TRBV14 to TRBJ1-1; no clear D gene. This CDR3 is built from 14 residues. V was pared by 4 bases and J by 3 bases, with 12 bases between. Germline V gene data show CDR1 as SGHDN and CDR2 as FVKESK. The DNA for the CDR3 is TGTGCCAGCAGCCGTTTCGGGATGTACACTGAAGCTTTCTTT. It translates to CASSRFGMYTEAFF.

The CDR3 loop is CASSFGARGGPPVGEQYF. In nucleotides, the CDR3 is TGTGCCAGCAGTTTTGGAGCTCGTGGAGGGCCACCAGTGGGCGAGCAGTACTTC. V and J are TRBV27 and TRBJ2-7, with a weak D call TRBD2 (6 bases). The ends were cut back, 3 bases at V and 6 bases at J, with 27 bases in the middle. Germline CDR1 is MNHEY and CDR2 is SMNVEV (reference sequence). The CDR3 totals 18 residues.

This chain connects TRBV6-5 to TRBJ1-1, with TRBD1 identical over 9 bases. Trimming took 6 bases from V and 7 from J; bases not matched to a gene: 3. This CDR3 is built from 12 residues. Germline lookup yields CDR1 MNHEY and CDR2 SVGAGI. For the CDR3, the DNA is TGTGCCAGCAGACAGGGGGCGTTTGAAGCTTTCTTT. Residues: CASRQGAFEAFF.

The chain employs TRBV10-3 and TRBJ2-7; no reliable D call. The CDR3 runs to 12 residues. V was shortened by 4 bases and J by 3 bases, with 7 bases between the two germline ends. From germline, CDR1 is ENHRY and CDR2 SYGVKD. CDR3 residues: CAISVTDYEQYF. CDR3 bases: TGTGCCATCAGTGTTACAGACTACGAGCAGTACTTC.

This clone was observed once. The V and J genes are TRBV6-1 and TRBJ1-1, with D possibly matching TRBD1 (6 bases). V shed 0 bases and J shed 9 bases, with 11 bases lying between them. Germline CDR1 reads MNHNS; CDR2 reads SASEGT. This CDR3 region has 13 residues. The CDR3 reads CASSEARGPQAFF. In nucleotides, the CDR3 is TGTGCCAGCAGTGAAGCGCGGGGGCCACAAGCTTTCTTT.

The rearrangement uses TRBV29-1 and TRBJ2-3; no clear D. CDR1 SQVTM and CDR2 ANQGSEA come from the germline V gene. The CDR3 sequence is 13 residues long. V lost 4 bases and J lost 2, with 10 bases in between. CDR3 sequence (DNA): TGCAGCGTTGCTCACAATCCCACAGATACGCAGTATTTT. It yields the protein CSVAHNPTDTQYF.

This chain connects TRBV6-1 to TRBJ2-7, with TRBD1 matching over 7 bases. The CDR3 contains 13 residues. Germline V gene data show CDR1 as MNHNS and CDR2 as SASEGT. J gave up 1 base and V 7 bases, and 4 bases lay outside the gene matches. The CDR3 nucleotides are TGTGCCAGCATTCCGGGACAGTCCTACGAGCAGTACTTC. Translating it yields CASIPGQSYEQYF.

This clone was seen just once. V is TRBV5-4 and J is TRBJ1-2, with a weak D call TRBD1 (5 bases). The CDR3 covers 14 residues. Germline V CDR1 and CDR2: SGHNT, YYREEE (reference sequence). Trimming took off 0 bases at V and 7 bases at J, with 13 bases between the two ends. In DNA form, the CDR3 reads TGTGCCAGCAGCTTGGGGGGGGAGATCGGTGGCTACACCTTC. It translates to CASSLGGEIGGYTF. Filled out from reference TRBV5-4 and TRBJ1-2, the complete variable domain reads ETGVTQSPTHLIKTRGQQVTLRCSSQSGHNTVSWYQQALGQGPQFIFQYYREEENGRGNFPPRFSGLQFPNYSSELNVNALELDDSALYLCASSLGGEIGGYTFGSGTRLTVV.

The chain combines TRBV14 with TRBJ2-2, with 8 bases that match TRBD1. The CDR3 loop spans 18 amino acids. V lost 0 bases to trimming and J lost 5 bases; unmatched junction nucleotides: 11. CDR1 is SGHDN and CDR2 is FVKESK in the germline V gene. The DNA of the CDR3 is TGTGCCAGCAGCCAAGATCCCCCGGGCAGGGGGCGTACCGGGGAGCTGTTTTTT. Amino acid sequence: CASSQDPPGRGRTGELFF.

The CDR3 DNA reads as TGTGCCAGCAGCTTAGAAAATAGCGGGAGGGGGTGGCCAGATACGCAGTATTTT. It codes for CASSLENSGRGWPDTQYF. The V and J genes are TRBV7-2 and TRBJ2-3; 11 nucleotides line up with TRBD2. The CDR3 loop spans 18 amino acids. Germline V gives CDR1 SGHTA, CDR2 FQGNSA. J lost 4 bases, V lost 1 base, and 10 bases had no gene match.

The V gene is TRBV7-2, the J gene TRBJ2-7; a possible D gene is TRBD1 (5 bases). This CDR3 is 13 amino acids long. The germline V gene encodes CDR1 SGHTA and CDR2 FQGNSA. The V and J ends lost 3 bases and 0 bases respectively, with 6 bases between them. The CDR3 coding sequence is TGTGCCAGCAGCTTGACAGCCTCCTACGAGCAGTACTTC. As protein: CASSLTASYEQYF. Drawing the rest from reference TRBV7-2 and TRBJ2-7, the complete variable domain is GAGVSQSPSNKVTEKGKDVELRCDPISGHTALYWYRQSLGQGLEFLIYFQGNSAPDKSGLPSDRFSAERTGGSVSTLTIQRTQQEDSAVYLCASSLTASYEQYFGPGTRLTVT.